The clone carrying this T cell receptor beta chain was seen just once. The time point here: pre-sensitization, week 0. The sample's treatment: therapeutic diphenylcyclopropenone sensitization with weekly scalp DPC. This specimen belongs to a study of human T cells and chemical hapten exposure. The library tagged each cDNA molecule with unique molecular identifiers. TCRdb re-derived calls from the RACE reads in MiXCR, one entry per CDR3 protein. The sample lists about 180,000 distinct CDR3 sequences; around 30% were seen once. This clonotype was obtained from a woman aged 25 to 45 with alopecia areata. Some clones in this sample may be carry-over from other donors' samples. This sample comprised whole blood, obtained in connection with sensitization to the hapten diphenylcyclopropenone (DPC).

CDR3 in DNA: TGCGCCAGCAGCCGGGACAGAGGCGTAGACGAGCAGTACTTC. Protein sequence: CASSRDRGVDEQYF. The chain carries TRBV5-1 and TRBJ2-7; TRBD1 agrees at 7 bases. There are 14 residues in the CDR3. V shed 4 bases, J shed 5 bases, and the junction held 9 bases outside the gene matches. Germline V CDR1 and CDR2: SGHRS, YFSETQ.